The clone carrying this TCR beta chain occurred once. Its antigen is not known. TCRdb's copy holds only in-frame clones and misses some; the assay was immunoSEQ multiplex PCR. The sample carries more than 65,000 clones, approximately 89% recorded once. These data originate in a study of graft-versus-host responses after intestinal transplantation. About the research overall: Recipients uniformly received anti-thymocyte globulin induction, followed by tacrolimus and steroids for roughly 3 years. The study's findings and limits: Some patients had graft-donor T cell macrochimerism. In their allografts, the ratios of graft-versus-host to host-versus-graft T cell clones were high. Maximum circulating GvH clone levels tracked with early post-transplant HvG decreases. Some GvH clones appeared in ileal mucosa or blood before recipient bone marrow.

The receptor was isolated from a human donor who was the organ donor for an intestinal transplant. Sequenced material: unstimulated CD8+ T cells sorted from spleen or lymph node cells, taken before transplant.

The CDR3 reads CASSIDIAGRNQETQYF. The CDR3 region has the DNA TGTGCCAGTAGTATAGATATAGCGGGCAGGAATCAAGAGACCCAGTACTTC. The genes are TRBV19 and TRBJ2-5, with 7 bases aligning to TRBD2. Germline values: CDR1 LNHDA, CDR2 SQIVND (reference sequence). Unmatched junction bases numbered 9, after V lost 0 bases and J lost 2 bases. This CDR3 contains 17 residues. The complete variable domain, with remaining parts taken from reference TRBV19 and TRBJ2-5, reads DGGITQSPKYLFRKEGQNVTLSCEQNLNHDAMYWYRQDPGQGLRLIYYSQIVNDFQKGDIAEGYSVSREKKESFPLTVTSAQKNPTAFYLCASSIDIAGRNQETQYFGPGTRLLVL.